This entry describes one TCR beta chain. This entry comes from a study of blood T cell repertoires in COVID-19. The assay was immunoSEQ multiplex PCR, and TCRdb's table has in-frame clones only and misses some. The sample shows approximately 500,000 clones, over 75% of them seen only once. Germline V gives CDR1 MGHRA, CDR2 YSYEKL. V lost 1 base and J lost 3, with 9 bases in between. The length of the CDR3 is 15 residues. The chain employs TRBV4-1 and TRBJ2-2, with a tentative D call TRBD2 (6 bases). Sequencing was done on a sample of PBMCs or T cells enriched from blood (not recorded which). This TCR was recovered from a woman aged 40 to 49 who had recovered from COVID-19. Here the CDR3 DNA reads TGCGCCAGCAGCCAAGCGGGAGTGGACACCGGGGAGCTGTTTTTT. Encoded protein: CASSQAGVDTGELFF.